This TCR beta chain was recorded in a study of T cells in Graves' hyperthyroidism and ophthalmopathy. At the level of the study: Blood from the periphery was taken at initial diagnosis, before any treatment.

Amplified TCR beta CDR3 regions came from RNA transcripts. The study used the HTBI primer set for a first-round RT-PCR of the TCR CDR3. Using its own MiXCR run on the multiplex PCR reads, TCRdb lists one record per CDR3 protein. The sample consists of some 600,000 distinct CDR3 sequences, around 13% of them appearing once. The sample holds one count of this clonotype. The CDR3 contains 16 residues. The V end lost 3 bases, the J end lost 0 bases, and 12 bases lay between the germline ends. The germline gives CDR1 SGHRS, CDR2 YFSETQ. The TCR sequence derives from a woman in her thirties with Graves' hyperthyroidism that later progressed to Graves' ophthalmopathy. This chain joins TRBV5-1 and TRBJ1-4; D might be TRBD1 (5 bases). The specimen sequenced was blood. The CDR3 sequence: CASSWGGAATNEKLFF. CDR3 in DNA: TGCGCCAGCAGCTGGGGGGGTGCAGCAACTAATGAAAAACTGTTTTTT.